This entry lists 21 T cell receptor beta chains sequenced from one sample in a study of shared clonotypes between healthy human individuals. Assay: immunoSEQ multiplex PCR; the TCRdb copy retains only in-frame clones and omits some. Among roughly 480,000 clones listed, 79% were seen once. Sequenced: PBMCs. The receptor source for this set is a woman aged 40 to 50 in good health. Some clones in this sample may be carry-over from other donors' samples.

This clone was detected only once. At one boundary the junction diverges from the germline segment, which might be a read error. V usage is TRBV5-1 and J usage is TRBJ2-3, with a tentative D call TRBD2 (7 bases). Germline V gives CDR1 SGHRS, CDR2 YFSETQ. The CDR3 spans 15 residues. The CDR3 region is CASSPGGASIDTQYF. For the CDR3, the DNA is TGCGCCAGCAGCCCTGGGGGGGCTAGCATAGATACGCAGTATTTT.

The rearrangement links TRBV28 to TRBJ1-3, with a tentative D call TRBD1 (6 bases). V lost 5 bases, J lost 1 base, and 12 bases lay in between. The CDR3 has 15 residues. From germline, CDR1 is MDHEN and CDR2 SYDVKM. CDR3 DNA sequence: TGTGCCAGCAGTCAGGGGCGACTTTCTGGAAACACCATATATTTT. Translated, it gives CASSQGRLSGNTIYF.

V gene TRBV30 combines with J gene TRBJ1-3; D unclear. The CDR3 loop spans 15 amino acids. Germline lookup yields CDR1 GTSNPN and CDR2 SVGIG (reference sequence). The V end was cut by 0 bases, the J end by 4 bases, with 13 bases between. CDR3 protein: CAWSVSQQNGNTIYF. The CDR3 bases are TGTGCCTGGAGTGTATCACAGCAAAACGGAAACACCATATATTTT.

This clone was counted once. A read error may be the cause here, since a much bigger clone is one base away. The chain joins TRBV9 to TRBJ1-5; 10 bases map to TRBD1. The CDR3 totals 15 residues. Germline CDR1 is SGDLS and CDR2 is YYNGEE. CDR3 nucleotides: TGTGCCAGCAGCGCGGGACAGGGGAGCAATCAGCCCCGGCATTTT. This encodes CASSAGQGSNQPRHF. The variable domain in full, with the rest retrieved from reference TRBV9 and TRBJ1-5, is DSGVTQTPKHLITATGQRVTLRCSPRSGDLSVYWYQQSLDQGLQFLIQYYNGEERAKGNILERFSAQQFPDLHSELNLSSLELGDSALYFCASSAGQGSNQPRHFGDGTRLSIL.

The genes are TRBV5-6 and TRBJ1-2; 10 bases are a match to TRBD1. V dropped 3 bases and J dropped 0; count of bases not matched to a gene: 8. The germline gives CDR1 SGHDT, CDR2 YYEEEE. The CDR3 is 17 amino acids. The CDR3 bases are TGTGCCAGCAGCTACCGGGACAGGGGTAGGGCTAACTATGGCTACACCTTC. It is translated as CASSYRDRGRANYGYTF.

This chain connects TRBV11-3 to TRBJ2-7; D gene ambiguous. V lost 3 bases and J 3 bases, leaving 9 bases between the germline ends. This CDR3 region has 13 residues. Germline loops: CDR1 SGHNT, CDR2 YENEEA. CDR3 sequence: CASSLDSYYEQYF. The CDR3 bases are TGTGCCAGCAGCTTGGATTCCTACTACGAGCAGTACTTC.

This clone was observed many times. This rearrangement joins TRBV2 to TRBJ2-5, with TRBD1 as a possible D gene (5 bases). V shed 5 bases and J shed 2 bases, with 9 bases lying between them. The CDR3 covers 13 residues. CDR1 SNHLY and CDR2 FYNNEI come from the germline V gene. CDR3 nucleotides: TGTGCCAGCAGTCAGGACAAACAAGAGACCCAGTACTTC. It yields the protein CASSQDKQETQYF.

About this clone itself: Other nucleotide sequences from this sample produce the same CDR3. This chain joins TRBV18 and TRBJ1-5; D gene ambiguous. V lost 2 bases and J 2 bases, leaving 10 bases between the germline ends. The V gene's germline CDR1 is KGHSH and CDR2 LQKENI. There are 15 residues in the CDR3. The CDR3 loop is CASSPAGGGNQPQHF. For the CDR3, the DNA is TGTGCCAGCTCACCAGCGGGTGGAGGCAATCAGCCCCAGCATTTT.

The V and J genes are TRBV11-3 and TRBJ2-5; no reliable D call. Trimming removed 1 base from V and 5 bases from J, with 14 bases in between. CDR1 is SGHNT, CDR2 YENEEA, per germline. The CDR3 runs to 15 residues. The chain's CDR3 is CASSLGPQVGETQYF. CDR3 in DNA: TGTGCCAGCAGCTTAGGGCCCCAGGTGGGGGAGACCCAGTACTTC.

This chain joins TRBV5-1 and TRBJ2-1; the match to TRBD1 covers 11 bases. The germline CDR1 and CDR2 sequences are SGHRS and YFSETQ. CDR3 length: 18 residues. The trim removed 2 bases at V and 9 bases at J, leaving 16 bases unmatched. The CDR3 coding sequence is TGCGCCAGCAGCTTTGGACCCCTCGGGACAGGGGGTCCTACTGAGCAGTTCTTC. As protein: CASSFGPLGTGGPTEQFF.

The chain joins TRBV19 to TRBJ2-7, with TRBD1 identical over 7 bases. CDR3 length equals 15 residues. The J segment lost 3 bases and the V segment lost 4 bases, leaving 9 bases of the junction unmatched. In germline, CDR1 is LNHDA, CDR2 SQIVND (reference sequence). The CDR3, as DNA: TGTGCCAGTAGTAAGCCAGGGGGTGTAAGCTACGAGCAGTACTTC. This encodes CASSKPGGVSYEQYF.

The chain joins TRBV28 to TRBJ2-3, with 10 bases aligning to TRBD1. Per the germline V gene, CDR1 is MDHEN and CDR2 is SYDVKM. With 7 bases clipped from V and 2 bases from J, the junction kept 6 bases outside the gene matches. This CDR3 comprises 15 residues. The CDR3 loop reads CASKPGTGDTDTQYF. CDR3 nucleotide sequence: TGTGCCAGCAAGCCCGGGACAGGGGACACAGATACGCAGTATTTT.

Turning to this clone: Other nucleotide sequences from this sample produce the same CDR3. The chain carries TRBV9 and TRBJ1-1; 9 bases line up with TRBD1. Germline CDR1 and CDR2: SGDLS and YYNGEE. The ends lost 2 bases at V and 1 base at J; junction bases unmatched: 0. The CDR3 spans 14 residues. In nucleotides, the CDR3 is TGTGCCAGCAGCGTGACAGGGGGGAACACTGAAGCTTTCTTT. This gives the protein CASSVTGGNTEAFF.

CDR3 bases: TGTGCCAGCAGTGAATATCCTCGCGGGCTGTTGGATGAGCAGTTCTTC. Amino acids: CASSEYPRGLLDEQFF. This chain joins TRBV25-1 and TRBJ2-1, with D perhaps matching TRBD2 (5 bases). This CDR3 has 16 amino acids. V was trimmed by 0 bases and J by 8 bases, leaving 17 bases between them. Germline-derived CDR1 and CDR2 are MGHDK and SYGVNS. The full variable domain, with the rest looked up from reference TRBV25-1 and TRBJ2-1, is EADIYQTPRYLVIGTGKKITLECSQTMGHDKMYWYQQDPGMELHLIHYSYGVNSTEKGDLSSESTVSRIRTEHFPLTLESARPSHTSQYLCASSEYPRGLLDEQFFGPGTRLTVL.

The genes are TRBV2 and TRBJ1-5, with unresolved D. V was clipped by 4 bases and J by 4 bases, with 5 bases between them. The CDR3 totals 12 residues. Germline values: CDR1 SNHLY, CDR2 FYNNEI. DNA for the CDR3: TGTGCCAGCAGTGGGGAGAATCAGCCCCAGCATTTT. This sequence encodes CASSGENQPQHF.

Comment on this clone: Other DNA sequences of this sample code for an identical CDR3. V usage is TRBV5-1 and J usage is TRBJ2-5, with D hard to call. CDR1 and CDR2 (germline): SGHRS, YFSETQ. The CDR3 extends over 13 amino acids. The V gene lost 0 bases and the J gene lost 4 bases, with 7 bases spanning the gap. The CDR3, as DNA: TGCGCCAGCAGCTTGGGGCAAGGAGAGACCCAGTACTTC. As protein: CASSLGQGETQYF.

This clone came up a few times. CDR3 region: CATSRDGASGNEQFF. In DNA form, the CDR3 reads TGTGCCACCAGCAGAGATGGCGCTAGCGGCAATGAGCAGTTCTTC. The V gene is TRBV15, the J gene TRBJ2-1; 7 bases are shared with TRBD2. The germline V gene has CDR1 LNHNV and CDR2 YYDKDF (reference sequence). This CDR3 contains 15 residues. V lost 0 bases and J lost 6; bases outside the gene matches: 5.

The chain employs TRBV4-3 and TRBJ2-2; 7 bases map to TRBD2. This CDR3 has 15 amino acids. Unmatched junction bases numbered 9, after V lost 7 bases and J lost 4 bases. The V gene's germline CDR1 is LGHNA and CDR2 YSLEER. The CDR3 DNA sequence: TGCGCCAGCAAGTGGGAGGGAGGTGGCACCGGGGAGCTGTTTTTT. It codes for CASKWEGGGTGELFF.

This sequence joins TRBV29-1 and TRBJ2-3; TRBD2 is a possible D gene (6 bases). The CDR3 has 14 residues. V was trimmed by 6 bases and J by 4 bases, leaving 17 bases between them. CDR1 is SQVTM and CDR2 is ANQGSEA in the germline V gene. The CDR3 DNA sequence: TGCAGCGTCTCGATTGGGGGAGGCGCAGATACGCAGTATTTT. Translated, it gives CSVSIGGGADTQYF.

This clone appeared once. The chain has TRBV7-2 and TRBJ2-5; weak D call: TRBD2 (5 bases). CDR3 length equals 14 residues. Trimming cost V 1 base and J 4 bases, with 10 bases left between them. Germline assignment: CDR1 SGHTA and CDR2 FQGNSA. The CDR3 region has the DNA TGTGCCAGCAGCTTAGTCGTGGGAGTAGAGACCCAGTACTTC. This codes for CASSLVVGVETQYF.

The CDR3 sequence is CASSTWTSRSQETQYF. The CDR3 DNA sequence: TGTGCCAGCAGTACTTGGACTAGCAGGTCCCAAGAGACCCAGTACTTC. J is TRBJ2-5 and V is TRBV28; TRBD2 aligns across 8 bases. Trimming cost V 5 bases and J 1 base; bases outside gene matches: 9. CDR1 and CDR2 from the germline V gene are MDHEN and SYDVKM. The CDR3 is 16 residues long.